The 16 T cell receptor beta chains presented below share a single source sample, sequenced in a study of blood T cells in healthy people across ages. Next came a second PCR, run for roughly 6 to 11 cycles, which used a sample-barcoded 5' primer along with a J-beta primer mix. TCRdb called the 5' RACE reads again in MiXCR, with one record for every CDR3 protein. This table holds over 1,300,000 distinct CDR3 sequences, around 59% found once. Material: blood. All receptors derive from a man aged 18 to 35 in good health.

This clonotype has only a few counts. The chain employs TRBV20-1 and TRBJ2-1, with TRBD2 identical over 14 bases. The V and J ends lost 6 bases and 8 bases, in that order; junction bases with no gene match: 3. This CDR3 contains 13 residues. Germline CDR1 reads DFQATT; CDR2 reads SNEGSKA (reference sequence). The CDR3 DNA follows: TGCAGTGCCCCGGGACTAGCGGGAGATGAGCAGTTCTTC. It specifies CSAPGLAGDEQFF.

The CDR3 DNA follows: TGTGCCAGCAGCTTAACGGGTCAACCGAGGGTACCCGCCTACGAGCAGTACTTC. This translates into CASSLTGQPRVPAYEQYF. The chain links TRBV5-5 to TRBJ2-7; D perhaps matches TRBD2 (5 bases). Germline CDR1 SGHKS, CDR2 YYEKEE (reference sequence). The CDR3 contains 18 residues. The V end was cut by 2 bases, the J end by 2 bases, with 23 bases between.

CDR3 loop: CSARWSTMGIEQFF. The CDR3 DNA reads as TGCAGTGCTAGGTGGTCCACCATGGGGATTGAGCAGTTCTTC. The J gene is TRBJ2-1, the V gene TRBV20-1; unclear D gene. Per germline, CDR1 DFQATT and CDR2 SNEGSKA (reference sequence). CDR3 length equals 14 residues. V was shortened by 3 bases and J by 9 bases, with 18 bases between the two germline ends.

In this sample, this clonotype turned up once. This rearrangement joins TRBV2 to TRBJ1-2; D is unclear. Per germline, CDR1 SNHLY and CDR2 FYNNEI. V was shortened by 7 bases and J by 2 bases, with 11 bases between the two germline ends. The CDR3 runs to 13 residues. CDR3 amino acids: CASNDGGNYGYTF. The CDR3 DNA follows: TGTGCCAGCAACGACGGAGGGAACTATGGCTACACCTTC.

This chain's CDR3 is CASSQEGTGGGSPLHF. The CDR3 DNA is TGCGCCAGCAGCCAAGAGGGGACAGGGGGTGGTTCACCCCTCCACTTT. The chain recombines TRBV4-1 with TRBJ1-6; 11 positions match TRBD1. The J segment lost 9 bases and the V segment lost 0 bases, leaving 4 bases of the junction unmatched. The CDR3 consists of 16 residues. Germline V gene lookup returns CDR1 MGHRA and CDR2 YSYEKL.

With respect to this clonotype: The final CDR3 position lacks the conserved phenylalanine or tryptophan, pointing to a likely read error. The chain links TRBV29-1 to TRBJ1-2; 11 bases agree with TRBD1. V was pared by 3 bases and J by 8 bases, with 8 bases of the junction left unmatched. Germline-derived CDR1 and CDR2 are SQVTM and ANQGSEA. This CDR3 is built from 14 residues. The CDR3 spells CSVEDPDRGQGYTV. CDR3 in DNA: TGCAGCGTTGAGGACCCGGACAGGGGGCAAGGCTACACCGTC.

This clonotype was counted a few times. The chain is built from TRBV7-9 and TRBJ2-3; D perhaps matches TRBD1 (6 bases). The V and J ends lost 7 bases and 0 bases respectively, with 29 bases between them. CDR3 length: 20 amino acids. Germline CDR1 reads SEHNR; CDR2 reads FQNEAQ (reference sequence). CDR3 coding DNA: TGTGCCAGCATCTTTACCTGGACAGCCCAATCGTCGGGTAGCACAGATACGCAGTATTTT. As protein: CASIFTWTAQSSGSTDTQYF.

The CDR3 loop reads CSATGTSGRVSEETQYF. CDR3 nucleotide sequence: TGCAGTGCTACCGGGACTAGCGGGAGAGTCAGCGAAGAGACCCAGTACTTC. V usage is TRBV20-1 and J usage is TRBJ2-5, with TRBD2 identical over 14 bases. Per germline, CDR1 DFQATT and CDR2 SNEGSKA (reference sequence). The CDR3 is 17 residues long. Unmatched junction bases numbered 10, after V lost 4 bases and J lost 3 bases.

The V call is TRBV20-1, the J call TRBJ2-7, with D unresolved. The length of the CDR3 is 14 residues. V was pared by 0 bases and J by 0 bases, with 9 bases between. Germline CDR1 and CDR2: DFQATT and SNEGSKA (reference sequence). The CDR3 protein is CSARETGHSYEQYF. For the CDR3, the DNA is TGCAGTGCTAGAGAAACGGGCCACTCCTACGAGCAGTACTTC.

The chain is built from TRBV4-2 and TRBJ2-7; 10 bases map to TRBD2. V lost 2 bases and J lost 4; bases outside the gene matches: 5. The germline CDR1 and CDR2 sequences are LGHNA and YNFKEQ. The CDR3 is made up of 15 amino acids. This chain's CDR3 is CASSQLTSGEYEQYF. CDR3 bases: TGTGCCAGCAGCCAACTAACTAGCGGGGAATACGAGCAGTACTTC.

The genes are TRBV6-6 and TRBJ2-7; D not resolved. Germline CDR1 is MNHNY and CDR2 is SVGAGI (reference sequence). CDR3 size: 14 residues. V was cut by 6 bases and J by 9 bases, with 21 bases left in between. The CDR3: CASSPSLIDNGQYF. CDR3 nucleotide sequence: TGTGCCAGCAGCCCCTCCTTGATTGACAATGGGCAGTACTTC.

V gene TRBV20-1 combines with J gene TRBJ2-4; 7 bases line up with TRBD1. The J call may be incorrect, as the DNA end agrees better with TRBJ2-7. The CDR3 runs to 16 residues. Germline V gene lookup returns CDR1 DFQATT and CDR2 SNEGSKA (reference sequence). The CDR3 sequence is CSARDRGRTGNYEQYF. The CDR3 DNA is TGCAGTGCTAGAGACAGGGGAAGGACAGGCAACTACGAGCAGTACTTC.

The chain has TRBV25-1 and TRBJ1-1; no clear D gene. V lost 8 bases to trimming and J lost 1 base, with 11 bases between them. The germline V gene has CDR1 MGHDK and CDR2 SYGVNS. The CDR3 contains 13 residues. The CDR3 loop is CASSNPQNTEAFF. Here the CDR3 DNA reads TGTGCCAGCTCAAACCCCCAGAACACTGAAGCTTTCTTT.

This clonotype was counted a single time. This chain connects TRBV4-3 to TRBJ2-7; 8 bases line up with TRBD2. Trimming cost V 5 bases and J 3 bases; bases outside gene matches: 6. Germline-derived CDR1 and CDR2 are LGHNA and YSLEER. This CDR3 is 14 amino acids long. CDR3 nucleotide sequence: TGCGCCAGCAGCACGGGACTAGACCGCTACGAGCAGTACTTC. It is translated as CASSTGLDRYEQYF.

The chain employs TRBV20-1 and TRBJ2-2; D is possibly TRBD2 (6 bases). CDR1 and CDR2 (germline): DFQATT, SNEGSKA (reference sequence). V dropped 5 bases and J dropped 6 bases, with 19 bases sitting between them. This CDR3 contains 15 residues. CDR3 DNA: TGCAGTGCTTCCCTTTCGGGACTCCGGGCCGGGGAGCTGTTTTTT. It yields the protein CSASLSGLRAGELFF.

J is TRBJ2-5 and V is TRBV3-1, with 10 positions matching TRBD2. Germline-derived CDR1 and CDR2 are LGHDT and YNNKEL (reference sequence). The CDR3 has 16 amino acids. V gave up 4 bases and J gave up 2 bases; unmatched junction bases: 7. CDR3 coding DNA: TGTGCCAGCAGCCCGCGGACTAGCGGACTTCAAGAGACCCAGTACTTC. Protein: CASSPRTSGLQETQYF.